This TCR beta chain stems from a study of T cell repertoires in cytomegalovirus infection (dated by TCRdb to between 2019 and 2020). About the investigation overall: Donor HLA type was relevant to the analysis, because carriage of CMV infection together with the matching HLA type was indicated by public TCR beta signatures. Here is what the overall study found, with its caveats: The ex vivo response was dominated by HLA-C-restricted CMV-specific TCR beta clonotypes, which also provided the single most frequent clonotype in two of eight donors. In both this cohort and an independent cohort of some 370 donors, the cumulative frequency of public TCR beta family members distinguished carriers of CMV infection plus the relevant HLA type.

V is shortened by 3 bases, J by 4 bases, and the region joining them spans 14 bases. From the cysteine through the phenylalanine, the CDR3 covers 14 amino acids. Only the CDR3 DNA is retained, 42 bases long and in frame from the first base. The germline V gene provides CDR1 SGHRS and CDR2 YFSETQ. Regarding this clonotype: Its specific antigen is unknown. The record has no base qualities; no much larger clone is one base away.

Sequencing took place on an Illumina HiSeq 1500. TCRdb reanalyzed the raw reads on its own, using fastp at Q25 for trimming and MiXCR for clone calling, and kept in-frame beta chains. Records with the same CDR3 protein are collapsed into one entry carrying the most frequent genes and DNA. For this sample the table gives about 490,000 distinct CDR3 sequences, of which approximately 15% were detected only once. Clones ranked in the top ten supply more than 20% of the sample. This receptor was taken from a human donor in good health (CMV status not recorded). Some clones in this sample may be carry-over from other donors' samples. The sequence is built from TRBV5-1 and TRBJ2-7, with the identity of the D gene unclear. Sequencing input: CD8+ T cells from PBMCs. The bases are TGCGCCAGCAGCTCTAGACTGGCCACATACGAGCAGTACTTC. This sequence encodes CASSSRLATYEQYF.